Presented here are 4 T cell receptor beta chains from one specimen sequenced in a study of T-cell memory formation after mild COVID-19. TCRdb analysed the 5' RACE reads with MiXCR anew, one entry per CDR3 protein. This table holds just under 550,000 distinct CDR3 sequences, around 20% found once. The sample comprised PBMCs or a T cell subset sorted from them (not recorded which). These receptors came from an adult woman who had mild COVID-19 (a few samples of this study predate the infection). Cell type and time point are not known.

About this clonotype itself: A much larger clone is a single base away; this may be a read error. The genes are TRBV7-9 and TRBJ1-2, with 9 bases identical to TRBD1. The CDR3 length is 15 residues. V dropped 5 bases and J dropped 4; count of bases not matched to a gene: 8. The germline V gene encodes CDR1 SEHNR and CDR2 FQNEAQ (reference sequence). CDR3 amino acids: CASSQMDRGLYGYTF. The CDR3 DNA sequence: TGTGCCAGCAGCCAAATGGACAGGGGCCTCTATGGCTACACCTTC.

This clonotype has only a few counts. V is TRBV30 and J is TRBJ1-1, with D hard to call. Germline CDR1 and CDR2: GTSNPN and SVGIG (reference sequence). This CDR3 has 12 amino acids. The CDR3 is CALGSHRTEAFF. The CDR3 region has the DNA TGTGCACTAGGGAGTCACCGCACTGAAGCTTTCTTT.

This rearrangement joins TRBV19 to TRBJ1-1, with a possible D match to TRBD1 (5 bases). The CDR3 loop spans 13 amino acids. Trimming took 4 bases from V and 6 from J, leaving 12 bases between them. Germline V gene data show CDR1 as LNHDA and CDR2 as SQIVND (reference sequence). The CDR3 loop is CASSTWGGSEAFF. The CDR3 DNA reads as TGTGCCAGTAGTACCTGGGGGGGATCTGAAGCTTTCTTT.

This clonotype was counted only a few times. The rearrangement uses TRBV19 and TRBJ1-6, with D maybe TRBD1 (5 bases). Trimming removed 9 bases at V and 7 bases at J, with 19 bases between. The germline gives CDR1 LNHDA, CDR2 SQIVND (reference sequence). CDR3 size: 15 residues. CDR3 sequence: CASRKTQGGNSPLHF. The DNA for the CDR3 is TGTGCCAGCCGGAAAACGCAGGGCGGGAATTCACCCCTCCACTTT.